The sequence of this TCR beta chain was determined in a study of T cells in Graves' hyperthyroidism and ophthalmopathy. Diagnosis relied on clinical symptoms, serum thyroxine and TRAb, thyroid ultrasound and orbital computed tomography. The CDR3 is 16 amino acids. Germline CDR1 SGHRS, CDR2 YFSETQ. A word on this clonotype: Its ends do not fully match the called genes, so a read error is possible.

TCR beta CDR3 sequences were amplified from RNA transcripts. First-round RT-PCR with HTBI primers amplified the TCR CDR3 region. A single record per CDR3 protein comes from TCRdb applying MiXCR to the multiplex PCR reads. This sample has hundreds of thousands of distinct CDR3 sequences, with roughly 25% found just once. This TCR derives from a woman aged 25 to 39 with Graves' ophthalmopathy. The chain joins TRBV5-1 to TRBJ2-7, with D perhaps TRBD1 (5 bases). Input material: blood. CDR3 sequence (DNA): TGCGCCAGCAGCTGGCCCCTCAGGGAATCCTCCGACGAGCAGTACTTC. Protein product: CASSWPLRESSDEQYF. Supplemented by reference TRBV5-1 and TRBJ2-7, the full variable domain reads KAGVTQTPRYLIKTRGQQVTLSCSPISGHRSVSWYQQTPGQGLQFLFEYFSETQRNKGNFPGRFSGRQFSNSRSEMNVSTLELGDSALYLCASSWPLRESSDEQYFGPGTRLTVT.